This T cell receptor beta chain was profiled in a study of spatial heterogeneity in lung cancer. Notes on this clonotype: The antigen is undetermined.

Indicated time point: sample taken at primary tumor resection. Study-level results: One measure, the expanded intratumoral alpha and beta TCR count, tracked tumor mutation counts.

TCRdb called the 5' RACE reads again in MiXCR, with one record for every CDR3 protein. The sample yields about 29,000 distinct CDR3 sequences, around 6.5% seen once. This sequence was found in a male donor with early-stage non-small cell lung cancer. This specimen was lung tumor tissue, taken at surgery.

CDR3 sequence reads: CSALWDRPYNEQFF. In DNA, the CDR3 is TGCAGCGCCCTTTGGGACAGGCCCTACAATGAGCAGTTCTTC. V gene TRBV29-1 combines with J gene TRBJ2-1; the match to TRBD1 covers 8 bases. The CDR3 runs to 14 residues. V trimming: 7 bases; J trimming: 2 bases; junction bases outside the gene matches: 7. Germline CDR1 reads SQVTM; CDR2 reads ANQGSEA.